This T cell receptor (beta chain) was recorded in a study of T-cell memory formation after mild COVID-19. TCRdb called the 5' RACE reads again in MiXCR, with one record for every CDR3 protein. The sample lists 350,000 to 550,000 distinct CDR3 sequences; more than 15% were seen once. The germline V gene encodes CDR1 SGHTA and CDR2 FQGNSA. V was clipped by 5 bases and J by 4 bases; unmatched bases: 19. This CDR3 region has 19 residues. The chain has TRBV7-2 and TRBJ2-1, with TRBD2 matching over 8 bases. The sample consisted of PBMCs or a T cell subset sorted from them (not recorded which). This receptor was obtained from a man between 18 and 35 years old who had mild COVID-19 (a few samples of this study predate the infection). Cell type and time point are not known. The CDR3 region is CASSPSGSYGGALYNEQFF. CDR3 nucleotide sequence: TGTGCCAGCAGCCCCTCGGGATCCTACGGGGGGGCCCTGTACAATGAGCAGTTCTTC.